The T cell receptor beta chain under discussion was sequenced for a study of blood T cell repertoires in COVID-19. TCRdb's copy holds only in-frame clones and misses some; the assay was immunoSEQ multiplex PCR. The sample gives almost 500,000 clones, roughly nine tenths of which show up once; roughly 8.5% is in the top ten. This clone came up once. This CDR3 comprises 13 residues. Trimming removed 6 bases from V and 3 bases from J; junction bases left unmatched: 2. The germline V gene has CDR1 MGHRA and CDR2 YSYEKL. The sequencing input was PBMCs or T cells enriched from blood (not recorded which). The chain combines TRBV4-1 with TRBJ1-1; 9 nucleotides align to TRBD1. This receptor was obtained from a woman aged 55-75 years who had recovered from COVID-19. CDR3 residues: CASRRTGDTEAFF. CDR3 DNA sequence: TGCGCCAGCAGGCGGACAGGGGACACTGAAGCTTTCTTT.